The T cell receptor (beta chain) described here comes from a study of cytomegalovirus exposure and HLA in healthy donors. This PCR relied on a set of 60 Vbeta primers and 13 Jbeta primers. Assay: immunoSEQ multiplex PCR; the TCRdb copy retains only in-frame clones and omits some. The sample lists fewer than 250,000 clones, approximately 83% seen once, with roughly 1.3% in the top ten. The origin of this receptor is a girl aged 10 to 17 in good health and CMV-seronegative. Input material: PBMCs.

The CDR3 loop reads CASSISRQGRQPQHF. In DNA, the CDR3 is TGTGCCAGTAGTATTTCTCGACAGGGTCGGCAGCCCCAGCATTTT. This chain uses TRBV19 with TRBJ1-5; 7 bases fit TRBD1. Germline lookup yields CDR1 LNHDA and CDR2 SQIVND (reference sequence). With 3 bases clipped from V and 7 bases from J, the junction kept 9 bases outside the gene matches. The CDR3 consists of 15 residues. Full variable domain (missing parts from reference TRBV19 and TRBJ1-5): DGGITQSPKYLFRKEGQNVTLSCEQNLNHDAMYWYRQDPGQGLRLIYYSQIVNDFQKGDIAEGYSVSREKKESFPLTVTSAQKNPTAFYLCASSISRQGRQPQHFGDGTRLSIL.